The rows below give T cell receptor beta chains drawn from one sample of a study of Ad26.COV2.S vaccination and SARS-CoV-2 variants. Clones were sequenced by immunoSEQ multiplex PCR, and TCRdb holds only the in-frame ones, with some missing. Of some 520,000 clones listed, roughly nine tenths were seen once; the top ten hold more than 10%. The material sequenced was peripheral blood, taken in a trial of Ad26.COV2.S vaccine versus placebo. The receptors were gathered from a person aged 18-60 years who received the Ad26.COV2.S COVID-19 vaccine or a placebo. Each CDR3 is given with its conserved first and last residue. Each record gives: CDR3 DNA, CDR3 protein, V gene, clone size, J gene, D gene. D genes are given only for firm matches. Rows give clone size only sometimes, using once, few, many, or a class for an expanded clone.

TGTGCCAGCAGCTTAGACTCTGTCGCTTCCGAGCAGTACTTC,CASSLDSVASEQYF,TRBV7-9,NA,TRBJ2-7,NA
TGTGCCAGTAGTATATCAGAGGACACTGAAGCTTTCTTT,CASSISEDTEAFF,TRBV19,NA,TRBJ1-1,NA
TGCAGTGCTAGAACCCTTTCTGAGCAGTTCTTC,CSARTLSEQFF,TRBV20-1,NA,TRBJ2-1,NA
TGTGCCAGCAGGGACAGGGGTTCGGCGACCCAGTACTTC,CASRDRGSATQYF,TRBV2,once,TRBJ2-5,TRBD1
TGTGCCAGCAGCTTAATCGGGGACCGGGGTTATACGCAGTATTTT,CASSLIGDRGYTQYF,TRBV7-3,NA,TRBJ2-3,NA
TGTGCCAGCGGACTCTACGAGCAGTACTTC,CASGLYEQYF,TRBV28,NA,TRBJ2-7,NA
TGTGCCAGCAGCTTATCGGTCTCGGCACCTGGTGGGGCCAACGTCCTGACTTTC,CASSLSVSAPGGANVLTF,TRBV7-2,once,TRBJ2-6,NA
TGTGCCAGCAGCTTAGCGGGAGGGCCGAACGAGCAGTACTTC,CASSLAGGPNEQYF,TRBV7-8,NA,TRBJ2-7,TRBD2
TGTGCCAGCAGCCTAGGCGGATGGGGATCGTTAGAGACCCAGTACTTC,CASSLGGWGSLETQYF,TRBV7-2,NA,TRBJ2-5,NA
TGTGCCAGCAAGCTAGGGACAGGGGTGATGAACACTGAAGCTTTCTTT,CASKLGTGVMNTEAFF,TRBV27,NA,TRBJ1-1,TRBD1
TGTGCCAGCAGCTTAAGGGGGACGGGCCCTAGCACAGATACGCAGTATTTT,CASSLRGTGPSTDTQYF,TRBV7-8,NA,TRBJ2-3,NA
TGTGCCAGCAGTGACACATCAGGACAGGGCTTAAACTATGGCTACACCTTC,CASSDTSGQGLNYGYTF,TRBV25-1,NA,TRBJ1-2,TRBD1
TGTGCCACCAGTGATTTGTCTGGGGGGATCAATCAGCCCCAGCATTTT,CATSDLSGGINQPQHF,TRBV24-1,NA,TRBJ1-5,NA
TGCGCCAGCACCCCGGGGCTACCCCAAGAGACCCAGTACTTC,CASTPGLPQETQYF,TRBV5-1,NA,TRBJ2-5,NA
TGTGCCAGCAGTTCGAGCGGGTTTAGCTCCTACAATGAGCAGTTCTTC,CASSSSGFSSYNEQFF,TRBV6-5,NA,TRBJ2-1,NA
TGCGCCAGCAGCACCACCGGGACAGTCAATGGCTACACCTTC,CASSTTGTVNGYTF,TRBV5-1,NA,TRBJ1-2,TRBD1
TGTGCCAGCGGCGCCGTAGGAGCTAACTATGGCTACACCTTC,CASGAVGANYGYTF,TRBV6-6,NA,TRBJ1-2,NA
TGTGCCAGCAGAATCCGGCATGAGCAGTTCTTC,CASRIRHEQFF,TRBV12-3/TRBV12-4,few,TRBJ2-1,NA
TGTGCCACCAGCAGAGATCTGACAGCGGGAGTTACCGGGGAGCTGTTTTTT,CATSRDLTAGVTGELFF,TRBV15,NA,TRBJ2-2,TRBD2
TGTGCCAGCAGCCCCAGGGAGCGGGACTATGGCTACACCTTC,CASSPRERDYGYTF,TRBV6-2/TRBV6-3,NA,TRBJ1-2,NA
TGTGCCAGCAGCAGACTAGCTATAGACGAGCAGTACTTC,CASSRLAIDEQYF,TRBV6-2/TRBV6-3,NA,TRBJ2-7,TRBD2
TGCAGCGCCGGGGCGGGGGCCTCCTACAATGAGCAGTTCTTC,CSAGAGASYNEQFF,TRBV29-1,NA,TRBJ2-1,NA
TGCGCCAGCAGCCAAGAGGTACATGGGGTCGGCACCTTC,CASSQEVHGVGTF,TRBV4-3,NA,TRBJ1-2,NA
TGTGCCAGCAGCGGACGGGACAGGGGCACAGATACGCAGTATTTT,CASSGRDRGTDTQYF,TRBV3-1/TRBV3-2,NA,TRBJ2-3,TRBD1
TGTGCCAGCAGCTCCGTTGACGGTTATGGCTACACCTTC,CASSSVDGYGYTF,TRBV5-5,NA,TRBJ1-2,NA
TGTGCCAGCAGCGAAAGGGAACGCAACTATGGCTACACCTTC,CASSERERNYGYTF,TRBV2,NA,TRBJ1-2,NA
TGCGCCAGCACCCCCGATGGTACCGGGGAGCTGTTTTTT,CASTPDGTGELFF,TRBV5-1,NA,TRBJ2-2,NA
TGTGCCAGCAGTTTCCTCAGGGGGAACACTGAAGCTTTCTTT,CASSFLRGNTEAFF,TRBV27,few,TRBJ1-1,NA
TGTGCCATCGGGGACAGGGATCGAGGCTACACCTTC,CAIGDRDRGYTF,TRBV6-5,NA,TRBJ1-2,TRBD1
TGTGCCAGCAGCCCGCCGTTCCAGGCGACGTACCAAGAGACCCAGTACTTC,CASSPPFQATYQETQYF,TRBV3-1/TRBV3-2,few,TRBJ2-5,NA
TGCGCCAGCAGCGAATCGCCCGGTTCACCCCTCCACTTT,CASSESPGSPLHF,TRBV10-2,NA,TRBJ1-6,NA
TGCAGCGCCAGGACGGGGCTTTCCCGAAAACCTCTCTCCTACGAGCAGTACTTC,CSARTGLSRKPLSYEQYF,TRBV29-1,NA,TRBJ2-7,NA
TGTGCCAGCAGTCCCCAAAACCTCAGGGGGCCTACCTATGGCTACACCTTC,CASSPQNLRGPTYGYTF,TRBV27,NA,TRBJ1-2,TRBD1
TGTGCCAGCAGCGTGGGACAGGGGACATCGGAGACCCAGTACTTC,CASSVGQGTSETQYF,TRBV7-7,once,TRBJ2-5,TRBD1
TGTGCCGCGACCGGGACTAGCGGGAGGCTTACAGATACGCAGTATTTT,CAATGTSGRLTDTQYF,TRBV10-3,NA,TRBJ2-3,TRBD2
TGCGCCAGCAGCTTGGCCGGGGGCGAGACCCAGTACTTC,CASSLAGGETQYF,TRBV5-1,NA,TRBJ2-5,NA
TGCGCCAGCAGCTTGGAAGCAGGGATGATCTACGAGCAGTACTTC,CASSLEAGMIYEQYF,TRBV5-1,many,TRBJ2-7,NA
TGTGCCAGCAGTTTCCTGAATTCACCCCTCCACTTT,CASSFLNSPLHF,TRBV12-3/TRBV12-4,NA,TRBJ1-6,NA
TGTGCCAGCAGTATAGGACAGACCTACGAGCAGTACTTC,CASSIGQTYEQYF,TRBV7-8,NA,TRBJ2-7,NA
TGTGCCACCAGCAGAGTGTTTAGAGGGGGAGAGACCCAGTACTTC,CATSRVFRGGETQYF,TRBV15,NA,TRBJ2-5,NA
TGCGCCAGCAGCCCCGAAGGGGGATTTGCGGCGAACACTGAAGCTTTCTTT,CASSPEGGFAANTEAFF,TRBV4-1,NA,TRBJ1-1,NA